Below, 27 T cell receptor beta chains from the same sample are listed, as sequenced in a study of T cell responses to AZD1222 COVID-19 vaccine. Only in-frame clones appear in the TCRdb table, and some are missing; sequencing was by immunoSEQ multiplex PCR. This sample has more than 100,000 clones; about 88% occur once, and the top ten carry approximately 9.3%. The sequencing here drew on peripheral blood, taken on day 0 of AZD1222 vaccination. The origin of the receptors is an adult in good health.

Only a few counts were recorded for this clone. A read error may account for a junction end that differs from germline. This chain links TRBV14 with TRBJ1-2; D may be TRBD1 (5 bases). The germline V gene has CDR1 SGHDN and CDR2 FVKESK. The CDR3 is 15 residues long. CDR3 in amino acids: CASSTQGGGIMATGF. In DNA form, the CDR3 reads TGTGCCAGCAGCACCCAGGGCGGGGGGATTATGGCTACAGGCTTC.

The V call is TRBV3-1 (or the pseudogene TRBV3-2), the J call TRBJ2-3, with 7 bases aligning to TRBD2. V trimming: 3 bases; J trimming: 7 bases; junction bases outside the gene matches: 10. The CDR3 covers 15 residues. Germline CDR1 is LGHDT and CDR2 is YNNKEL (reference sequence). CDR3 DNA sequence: TGTGCCAGCAGCCAGGTATCGGGAGGAGGAAATACGCAGTATTTT. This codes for CASSQVSGGGNTQYF.

The CDR3 DNA sequence: TGTGCCAGCGGGACTAGCGGGAGAGAGACCCAGTACTTC. It is translated as CASGTSGRETQYF. The rearrangement uses TRBV7-2 and TRBJ2-5, with TRBD2 identical over 14 bases. CDR3 length: 13 amino acids. The germline gives CDR1 SGHTA, CDR2 FQGNSA. The junction had 0 bases not matched to a gene; V was cut back by 8 bases and J by 4 bases.

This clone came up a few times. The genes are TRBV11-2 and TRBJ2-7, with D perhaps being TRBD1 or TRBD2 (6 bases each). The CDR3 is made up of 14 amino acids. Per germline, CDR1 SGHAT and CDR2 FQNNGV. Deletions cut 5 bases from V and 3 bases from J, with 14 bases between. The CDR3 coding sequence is TGTGCCAGCAGCCCTACAGGGAGGTTCTACGAGCAGTACTTC. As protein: CASSPTGRFYEQYF.

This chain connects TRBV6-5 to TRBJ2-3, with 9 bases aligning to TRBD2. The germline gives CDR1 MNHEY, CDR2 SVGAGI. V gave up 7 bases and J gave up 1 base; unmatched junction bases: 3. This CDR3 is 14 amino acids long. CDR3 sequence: CASKGGGGTDTQYF. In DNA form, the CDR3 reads TGTGCCAGCAAAGGCGGGGGGGGCACAGATACGCAGTATTTT.

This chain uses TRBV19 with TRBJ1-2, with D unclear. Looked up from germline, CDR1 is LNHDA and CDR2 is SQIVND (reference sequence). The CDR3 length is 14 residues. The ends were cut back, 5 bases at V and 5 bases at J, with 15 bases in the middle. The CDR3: CASSVERLNYGYTF. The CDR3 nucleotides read TGTGCCAGTAGTGTCGAACGACTGAATTATGGCTACACCTTC. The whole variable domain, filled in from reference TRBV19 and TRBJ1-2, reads DGGITQSPKYLFRKEGQNVTLSCEQNLNHDAMYWYRQDPGQGLRLIYYSQIVNDFQKGDIAEGYSVSREKKESFPLTVTSAQKNPTAFYLCASSVERLNYGYTFGSGTRLTVV.

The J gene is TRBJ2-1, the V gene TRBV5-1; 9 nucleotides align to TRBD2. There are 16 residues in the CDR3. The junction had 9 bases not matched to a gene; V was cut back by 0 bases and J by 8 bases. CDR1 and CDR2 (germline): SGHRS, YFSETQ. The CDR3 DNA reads TGCGCCAGCAGCTTGGGGGGACTAGCAGGTCAACATGAGCAGTTCTTC. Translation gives CASSLGGLAGQHEQFF.

The CDR3 here is CASEGPSGYEQYF. In nucleotides, the CDR3 is TGTGCCAGCGAGGGACCATCCGGCTACGAGCAGTACTTC. This rearrangement joins TRBV11-3 to TRBJ2-7; D tentatively reads TRBD1 or TRBD2 (5 bases each). Trimming pared 8 bases from V and 3 bases from J, leaving 14 bases between. From germline, CDR1 is SGHNT and CDR2 YENEEA. The CDR3 spans 13 residues.

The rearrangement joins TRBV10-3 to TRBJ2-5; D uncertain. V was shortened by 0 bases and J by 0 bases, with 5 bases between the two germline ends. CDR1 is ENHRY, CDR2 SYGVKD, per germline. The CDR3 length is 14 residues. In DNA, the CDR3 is TGTGCCATCAGTGAGTCGTTAAACCAAGAGACCCAGTACTTC. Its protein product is CAISESLNQETQYF.

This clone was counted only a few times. This chain's CDR3 is CSTGTSGHEQYF. CDR3 coding DNA: TGCAGCACCGGGACTAGCGGACACGAGCAGTACTTC. The chain joins TRBV29-1 to TRBJ2-7; 11 positions agree with TRBD2. The germline V gene has CDR1 SQVTM and CDR2 ANQGSEA. The trim removed 8 bases at V and 5 bases at J, leaving 5 bases unmatched. The CDR3 has 12 residues.

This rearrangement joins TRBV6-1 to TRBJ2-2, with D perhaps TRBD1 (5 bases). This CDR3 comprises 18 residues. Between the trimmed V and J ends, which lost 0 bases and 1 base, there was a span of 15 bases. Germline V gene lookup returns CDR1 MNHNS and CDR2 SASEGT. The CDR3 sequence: CASSEARVRSKNTGELFF. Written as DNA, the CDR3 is TGTGCCAGCAGTGAAGCCAGGGTACGGTCTAAGAACACCGGGGAGCTGTTTTTT.

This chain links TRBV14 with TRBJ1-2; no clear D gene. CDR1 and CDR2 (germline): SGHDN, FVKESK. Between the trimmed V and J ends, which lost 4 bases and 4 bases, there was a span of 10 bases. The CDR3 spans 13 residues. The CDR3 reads CASSPEGTYGYTF. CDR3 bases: TGTGCCAGCAGCCCGGAGGGAACCTATGGCTACACCTTC.

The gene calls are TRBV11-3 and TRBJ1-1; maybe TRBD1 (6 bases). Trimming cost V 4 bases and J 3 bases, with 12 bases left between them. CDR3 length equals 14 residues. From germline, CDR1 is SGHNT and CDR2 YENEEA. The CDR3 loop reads CASSSREGDTEAFF. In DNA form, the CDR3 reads TGTGCCAGCAGCTCCAGGGAGGGGGACACTGAAGCTTTCTTT.

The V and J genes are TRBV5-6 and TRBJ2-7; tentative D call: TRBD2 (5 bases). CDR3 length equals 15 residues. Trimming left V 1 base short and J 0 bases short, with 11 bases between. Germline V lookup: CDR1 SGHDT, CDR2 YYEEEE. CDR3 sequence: CASSLLPGNSYEQYF. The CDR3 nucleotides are TGTGCCAGCAGCTTGCTTCCCGGGAACTCCTACGAGCAGTACTTC.

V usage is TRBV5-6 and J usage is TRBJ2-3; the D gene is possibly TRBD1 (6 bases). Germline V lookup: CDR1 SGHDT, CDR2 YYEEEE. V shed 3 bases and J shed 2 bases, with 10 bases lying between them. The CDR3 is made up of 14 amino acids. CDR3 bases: TGTGCCAGCAGCTCCCAGGGGCCCACAGATACGCAGTATTTT. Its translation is CASSSQGPTDTQYF.

CDR3 sequence: CASSPGGSPLHF. As DNA, the CDR3 is TGTGCCAGCTCACCAGGGGGCTCACCCCTCCACTTT. The chain couples TRBV18 to TRBJ1-6; tentatively, D is TRBD1 (6 bases). The length of the CDR3 is 12 residues. CDR1 is KGHSH and CDR2 is LQKENI in the germline V gene. V lost 2 bases and J 10 bases, leaving 6 bases between the germline ends.

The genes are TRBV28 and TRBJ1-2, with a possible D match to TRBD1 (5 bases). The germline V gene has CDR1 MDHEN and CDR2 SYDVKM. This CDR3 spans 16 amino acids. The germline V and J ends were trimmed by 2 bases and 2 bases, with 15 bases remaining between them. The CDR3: CASSLMSRGQNYGYTF. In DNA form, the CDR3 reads TGTGCCAGCAGTTTAATGTCGAGGGGCCAAAACTATGGCTACACCTTC.

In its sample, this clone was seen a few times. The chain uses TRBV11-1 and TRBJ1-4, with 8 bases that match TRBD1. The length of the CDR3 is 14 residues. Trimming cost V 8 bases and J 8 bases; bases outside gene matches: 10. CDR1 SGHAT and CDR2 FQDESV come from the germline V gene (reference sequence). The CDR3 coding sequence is TGTGCCAGCGGACGGACAGGGCGAGGCGAAAAACTGTTTTTT. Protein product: CASGRTGRGEKLFF. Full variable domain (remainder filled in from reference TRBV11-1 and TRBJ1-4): EAEVAQSPRYKITEKSQAVAFWCDPISGHATLYWYRQILGQGPELLVQFQDESVVDDSQLPKDRFSAERLKGVDSTLKIQPAELGDSAMYLCASGRTGRGEKLFFGSGTQLSVL.

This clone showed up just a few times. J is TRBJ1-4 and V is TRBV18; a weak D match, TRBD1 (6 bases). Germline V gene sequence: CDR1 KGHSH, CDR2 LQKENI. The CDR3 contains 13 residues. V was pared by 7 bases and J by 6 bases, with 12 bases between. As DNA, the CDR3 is TGTGCCAGCTTGCAGGGGCCGGATGAAAAACTGTTTTTT. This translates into CASLQGPDEKLFF.

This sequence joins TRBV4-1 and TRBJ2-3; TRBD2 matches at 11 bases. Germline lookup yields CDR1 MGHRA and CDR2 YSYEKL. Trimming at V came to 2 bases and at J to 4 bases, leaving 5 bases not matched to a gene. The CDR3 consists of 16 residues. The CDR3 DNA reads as TGCGCCAGCAGCCAAAAGCTAGCGGGGGGTGCAGATACGCAGTATTTT. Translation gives CASSQKLAGGADTQYF.

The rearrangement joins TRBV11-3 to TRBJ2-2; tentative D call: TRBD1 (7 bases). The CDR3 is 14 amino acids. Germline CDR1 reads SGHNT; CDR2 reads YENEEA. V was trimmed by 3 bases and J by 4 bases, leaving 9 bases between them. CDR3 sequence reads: CASSLQGGTGELFF. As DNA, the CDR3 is TGTGCCAGCAGCTTGCAGGGGGGCACCGGGGAGCTGTTTTTT.

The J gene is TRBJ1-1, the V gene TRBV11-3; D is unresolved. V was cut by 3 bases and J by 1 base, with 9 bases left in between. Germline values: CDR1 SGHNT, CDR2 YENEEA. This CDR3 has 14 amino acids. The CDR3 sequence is CASSFTASNTEAFF. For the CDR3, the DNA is TGTGCCAGCAGCTTCACAGCTTCGAACACTGAAGCTTTCTTT.

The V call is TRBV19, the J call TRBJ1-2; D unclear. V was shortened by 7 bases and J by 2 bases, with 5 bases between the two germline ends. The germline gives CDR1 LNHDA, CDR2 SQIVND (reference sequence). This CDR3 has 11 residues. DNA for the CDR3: TGTGCCAGTACGGCGAACTATGGCTACACCTTC. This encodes CASTANYGYTF.

The CDR3 loop is CASRAGLRELFF. In DNA form, the CDR3 reads TGTGCCAGCAGGGCGGGGTTAAGGGAGCTGTTTTTT. The chain combines TRBV12-3 or TRBV12-4 with TRBJ2-2; the D gene is possibly TRBD2 (6 bases). The CDR3 has 12 residues. The ends were cut back, 6 bases at V and 9 bases at J, with 11 bases in the middle.

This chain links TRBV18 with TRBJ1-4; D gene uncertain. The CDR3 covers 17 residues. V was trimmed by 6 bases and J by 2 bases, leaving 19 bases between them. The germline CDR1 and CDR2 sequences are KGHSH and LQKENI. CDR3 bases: TGTGCCAGCTCGTCTTTGGAGGTCTTGTCGACTAATGAAAAACTGTTTTTT. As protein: CASSSLEVLSTNEKLFF.

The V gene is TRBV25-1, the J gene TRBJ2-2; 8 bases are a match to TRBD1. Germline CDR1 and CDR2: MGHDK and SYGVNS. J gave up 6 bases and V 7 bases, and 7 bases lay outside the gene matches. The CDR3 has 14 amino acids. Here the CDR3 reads CASTWTGMAGELFF. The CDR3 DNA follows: TGTGCCAGCACTTGGACAGGGATGGCCGGGGAGCTGTTTTTT.

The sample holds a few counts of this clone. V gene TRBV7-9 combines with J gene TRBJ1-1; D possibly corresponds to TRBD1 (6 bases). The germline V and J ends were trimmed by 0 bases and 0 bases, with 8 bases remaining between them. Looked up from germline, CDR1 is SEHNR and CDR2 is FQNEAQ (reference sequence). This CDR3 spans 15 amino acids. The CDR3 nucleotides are TGTGCCAGCAGCTTAGCGCAGGGGATGAACACTGAAGCTTTCTTT. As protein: CASSLAQGMNTEAFF.